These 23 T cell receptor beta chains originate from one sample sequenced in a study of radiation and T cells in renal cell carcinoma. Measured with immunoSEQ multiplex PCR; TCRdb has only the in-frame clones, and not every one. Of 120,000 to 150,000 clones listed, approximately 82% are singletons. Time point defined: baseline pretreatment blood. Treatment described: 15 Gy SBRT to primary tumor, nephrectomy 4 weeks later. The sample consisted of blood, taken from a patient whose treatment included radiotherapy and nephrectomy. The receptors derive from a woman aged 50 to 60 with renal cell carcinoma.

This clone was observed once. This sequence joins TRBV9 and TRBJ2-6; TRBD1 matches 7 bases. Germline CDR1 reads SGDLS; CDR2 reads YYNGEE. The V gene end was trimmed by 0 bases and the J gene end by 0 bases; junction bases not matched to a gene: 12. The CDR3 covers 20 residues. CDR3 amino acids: CASSVVLGQRNFSGANVLTF. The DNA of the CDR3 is TGTGCCAGCAGCGTAGTCCTGGGACAGAGAAACTTCTCTGGGGCCAACGTCCTGACTTTC.

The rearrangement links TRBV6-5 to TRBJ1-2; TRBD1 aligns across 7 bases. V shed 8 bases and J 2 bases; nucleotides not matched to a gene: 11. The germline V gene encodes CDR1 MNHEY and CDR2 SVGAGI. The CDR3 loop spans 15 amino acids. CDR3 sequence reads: CASSSLGTVNYGYTF. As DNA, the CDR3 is TGTGCCAGCTCTTCCTTGGGGACAGTAAACTATGGCTACACCTTC.

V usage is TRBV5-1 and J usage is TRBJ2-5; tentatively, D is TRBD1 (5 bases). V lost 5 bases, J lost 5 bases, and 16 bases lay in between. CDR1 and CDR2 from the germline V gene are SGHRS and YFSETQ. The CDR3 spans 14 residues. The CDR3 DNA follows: TGCGCCAGCAGTGTTAACGGGCAGGGCGAGACCCAGTACTTC. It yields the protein CASSVNGQGETQYF.

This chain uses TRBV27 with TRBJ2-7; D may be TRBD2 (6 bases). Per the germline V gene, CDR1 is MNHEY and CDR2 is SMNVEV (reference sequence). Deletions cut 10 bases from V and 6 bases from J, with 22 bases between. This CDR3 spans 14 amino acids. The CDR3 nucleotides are TGTGCCACAACGGGACTCGCCTCACCCGGCGAGCAGTACTTC. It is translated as CATTGLASPGEQYF.

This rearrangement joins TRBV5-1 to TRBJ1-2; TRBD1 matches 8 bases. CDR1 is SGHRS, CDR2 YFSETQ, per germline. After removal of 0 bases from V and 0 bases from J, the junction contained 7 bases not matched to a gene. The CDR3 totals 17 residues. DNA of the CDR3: TGCGCCAGCAGCTTGGCTTTCCAGGGGGCCGCTAACTATGGCTACACCTTC. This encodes CASSLAFQGAANYGYTF. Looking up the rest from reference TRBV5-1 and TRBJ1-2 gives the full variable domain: KAGVTQTPRYLIKTRGQQVTLSCSPISGHRSVSWYQQTPGQGLQFLFEYFSETQRNKGNFPGRFSGRQFSNSRSEMNVSTLELGDSALYLCASSLAFQGAANYGYTFGSGTRLTVV.

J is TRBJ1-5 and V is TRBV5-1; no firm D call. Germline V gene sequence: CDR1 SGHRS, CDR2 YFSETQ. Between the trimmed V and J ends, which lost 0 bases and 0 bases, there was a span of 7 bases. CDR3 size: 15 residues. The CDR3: CASSLGDYSNQPQHF. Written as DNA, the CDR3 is TGCGCCAGCAGCTTGGGCGATTATAGCAATCAGCCCCAGCATTTT.

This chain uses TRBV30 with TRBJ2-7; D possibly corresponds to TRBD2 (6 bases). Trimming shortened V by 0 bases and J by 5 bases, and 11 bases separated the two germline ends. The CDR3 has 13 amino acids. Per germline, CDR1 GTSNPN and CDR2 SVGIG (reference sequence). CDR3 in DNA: TGTGCCTGGAGTGTAAGGGCGGGGAACGAGCAGTACTTC. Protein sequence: CAWSVRAGNEQYF.

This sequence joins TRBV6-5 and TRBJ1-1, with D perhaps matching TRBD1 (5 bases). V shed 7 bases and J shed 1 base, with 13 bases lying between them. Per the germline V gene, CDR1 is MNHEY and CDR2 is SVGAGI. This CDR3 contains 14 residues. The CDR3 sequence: CASIRWGQNTEAFF. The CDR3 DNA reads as TGTGCCAGCATCAGGTGGGGCCAGAACACTGAAGCTTTCTTT.

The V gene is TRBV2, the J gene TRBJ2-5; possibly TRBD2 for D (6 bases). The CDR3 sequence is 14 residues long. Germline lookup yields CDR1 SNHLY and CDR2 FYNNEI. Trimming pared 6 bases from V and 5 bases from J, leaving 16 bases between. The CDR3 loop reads CASRATRGGETQYF. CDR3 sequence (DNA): TGTGCCAGCAGGGCGACTAGAGGAGGGGAGACCCAGTACTTC.

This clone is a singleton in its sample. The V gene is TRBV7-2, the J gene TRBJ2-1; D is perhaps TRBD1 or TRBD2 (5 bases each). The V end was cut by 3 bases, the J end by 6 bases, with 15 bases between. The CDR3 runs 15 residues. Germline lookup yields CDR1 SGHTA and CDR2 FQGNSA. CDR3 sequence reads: CASSLGVMNANEQFF. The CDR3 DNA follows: TGTGCCAGCAGCTTGGGGGTGATGAATGCCAATGAGCAGTTCTTC.

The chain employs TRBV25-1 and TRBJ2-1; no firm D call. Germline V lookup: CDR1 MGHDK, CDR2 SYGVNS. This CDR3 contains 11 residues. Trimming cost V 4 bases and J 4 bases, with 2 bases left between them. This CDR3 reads CASSVYNEQFF. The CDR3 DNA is TGTGCCAGCAGTGTATACAATGAGCAGTTCTTC.

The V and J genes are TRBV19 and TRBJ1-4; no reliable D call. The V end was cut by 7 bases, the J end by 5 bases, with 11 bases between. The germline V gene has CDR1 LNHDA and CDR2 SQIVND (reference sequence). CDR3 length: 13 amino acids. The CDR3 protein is CASMRPPNEKLFF. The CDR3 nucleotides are TGTGCCAGTATGAGACCACCAAATGAAAAACTGTTTTTT.

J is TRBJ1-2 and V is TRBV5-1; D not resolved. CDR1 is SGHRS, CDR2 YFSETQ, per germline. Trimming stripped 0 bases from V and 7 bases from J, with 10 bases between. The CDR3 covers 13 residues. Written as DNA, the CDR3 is TGCGCCAGCAGCTTGGACCAGTACCCTGGCTACACCTTC. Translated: CASSLDQYPGYTF.

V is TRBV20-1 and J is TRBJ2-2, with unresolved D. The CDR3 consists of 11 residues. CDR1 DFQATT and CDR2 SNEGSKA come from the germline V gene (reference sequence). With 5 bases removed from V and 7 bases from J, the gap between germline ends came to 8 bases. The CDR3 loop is CSAPRSGELFF. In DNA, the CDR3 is TGCAGTGCTCCACGGAGCGGGGAGCTGTTTTTT.

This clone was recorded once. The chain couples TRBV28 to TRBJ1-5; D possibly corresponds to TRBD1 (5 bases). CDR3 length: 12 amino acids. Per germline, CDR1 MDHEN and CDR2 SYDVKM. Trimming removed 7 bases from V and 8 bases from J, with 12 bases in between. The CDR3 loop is CASTRPGEPQHF. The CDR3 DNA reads TGTGCCAGCACCCGACCGGGGGAGCCCCAGCATTTT.

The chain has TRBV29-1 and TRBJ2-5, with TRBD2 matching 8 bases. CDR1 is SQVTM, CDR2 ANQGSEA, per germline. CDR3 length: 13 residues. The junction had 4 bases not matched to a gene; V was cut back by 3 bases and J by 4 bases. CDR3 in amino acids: CSVEREERETQYF. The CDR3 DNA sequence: TGCAGCGTTGAGCGGGAGGAGCGAGAGACCCAGTACTTC.

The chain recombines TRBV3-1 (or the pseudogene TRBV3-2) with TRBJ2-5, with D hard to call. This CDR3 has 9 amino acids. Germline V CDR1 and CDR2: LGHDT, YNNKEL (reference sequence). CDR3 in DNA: TGTGCTTCAGGAGAGACCCAGTACTTC. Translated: CASGETQYF.

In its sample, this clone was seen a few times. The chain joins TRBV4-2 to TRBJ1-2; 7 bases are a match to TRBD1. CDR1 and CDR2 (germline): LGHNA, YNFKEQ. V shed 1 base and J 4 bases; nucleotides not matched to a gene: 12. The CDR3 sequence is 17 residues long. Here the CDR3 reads CASSQGQQGSSFYGYTF. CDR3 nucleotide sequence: TGTGCCAGCAGCCAAGGTCAACAGGGGTCATCATTCTATGGCTACACCTTC.

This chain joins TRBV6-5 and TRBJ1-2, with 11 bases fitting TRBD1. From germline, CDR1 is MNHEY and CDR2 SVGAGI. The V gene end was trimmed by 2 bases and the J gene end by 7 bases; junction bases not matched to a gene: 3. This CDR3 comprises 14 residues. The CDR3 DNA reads TGTGCCAGCAGTTACGGACAGGGGGCTGTTGGCTACACCTTC. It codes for CASSYGQGAVGYTF.

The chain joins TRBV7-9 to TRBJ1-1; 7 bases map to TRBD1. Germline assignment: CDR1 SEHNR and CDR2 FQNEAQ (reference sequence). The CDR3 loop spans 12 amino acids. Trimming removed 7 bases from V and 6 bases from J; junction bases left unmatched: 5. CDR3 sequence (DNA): TGTGCCAGCACCGGACAGGCTTCTGAAGCTTTCTTT. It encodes CASTGQASEAFF.

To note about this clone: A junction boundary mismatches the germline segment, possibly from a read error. The CDR3 bases are TGTGCCAGCAGTGACTCTTCGTATTACTACGAGCAGTACTTC. As protein: CASSDSSYYYEQYF. The V and J genes are TRBV6-5 and TRBJ2-7; D gene unclear. The length of the CDR3 is 14 residues. Germline V gives CDR1 MNHEY, CDR2 SVGAGI.

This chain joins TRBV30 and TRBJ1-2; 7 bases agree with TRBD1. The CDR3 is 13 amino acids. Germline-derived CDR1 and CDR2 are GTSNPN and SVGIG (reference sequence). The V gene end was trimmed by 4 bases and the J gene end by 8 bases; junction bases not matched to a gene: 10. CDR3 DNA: TGTGCCTGGACGGCGACAGGGCCGAAAGGCTACACCTTC. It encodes CAWTATGPKGYTF.

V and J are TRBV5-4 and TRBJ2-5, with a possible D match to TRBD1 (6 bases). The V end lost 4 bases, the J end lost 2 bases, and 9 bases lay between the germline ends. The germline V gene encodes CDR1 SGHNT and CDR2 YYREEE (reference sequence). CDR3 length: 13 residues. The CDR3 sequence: CASSQTGQETQYF. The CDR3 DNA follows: TGTGCCAGCAGCCAAACAGGGCAAGAGACCCAGTACTTC.